This TCR beta chain stems from a study of blood T cell repertoires in COVID-19. V was shortened by 4 bases and J by 5 bases, with 11 bases between the two germline ends. There are 14 residues in the CDR3. CDR1 is LNHNV, CDR2 YYDKDF, per germline (reference sequence). Original handling: Reference gene primer amplification gave nucleated cell count estimates. Assay used: immunoSEQ multiplex PCR; TCRdb lists only in-frame clones, some missing. V and J calls and clone size are given by that table; D and trimming were obtained from the DNA. This sample yields tens of thousands of clones, of which approximately 80% are seen a single time; about 3.4% belongs to the top ten.

Sequences were obtained from peripheral blood. The V gene is TRBV15, the J gene TRBJ1-4; the D gene is possibly TRBD1 (5 bases). The source of this sequence is a man aged 50-59 years with acute or convalescent COVID-19. CDR3 residues: CATSMGRENEKLFF. The CDR3 DNA is TGTGCCACCAGCATGGGACGGGAGAATGAAAAACTGTTTTTT. The complete variable domain, with remaining parts taken from reference TRBV15 and TRBJ1-4, reads DAMVIQNPRYQVTQFGKPVTLSCSQTLNHNVMYWYQQKSSQAPKLLFHYYDKDFNNEADTPDNFQSRRPNTSFCFLDIRSPGLGDTAMYLCATSMGRENEKLFFGSGTQLSVL.